Each of the 25 T cell receptor beta chains below was sequenced from the same sample in a study of patients and donors after allogeneic stem cell transplantation. TCRdb fed the RT-PCR reads into MiXCR, producing one record per CDR3 protein. The sample has tens of thousands of distinct CDR3 sequences, nearly 7% seen once. Source material: blood, either unsorted or a sorted T cell fraction (not recorded which). The receptors here all came from a human donor who was either an allogeneic HSCT recipient or a stem cell or donor lymphocyte infusion donor (not recorded which). It is not recorded whose cells these are; they may come from a transplant donor.

This clonotype was recorded many times. This chain connects TRBV5-1 to TRBJ2-3, with TRBD2 matching 8 bases. This CDR3 has 15 residues. From germline, CDR1 is SGHRS and CDR2 YFSETQ. The V segment lost 4 bases and the J segment 4 bases; nucleotides outside the gene matches: 8. This chain's CDR3 is CASSTGTGRADTQYF. DNA of the CDR3: TGCGCCAGCAGCACCGGAACCGGGAGGGCAGATACGCAGTATTTT.

There are many counts of this clonotype. The rearrangement links TRBV20-1 to TRBJ2-7, with D unresolved. The ends were cut back, 5 bases at V and 2 bases at J, with 19 bases in the middle. Per germline, CDR1 DFQATT and CDR2 SNEGSKA (reference sequence). The CDR3 is 15 amino acids. This chain's CDR3 is CSAQSRAVGTYEQYF. The CDR3 DNA follows: TGCAGTGCTCAATCTAGGGCAGTGGGAACCTACGAGCAGTACTTC.

This clonotype was recorded a few times. The V gene is TRBV7-9, the J gene TRBJ2-7, with D unresolved. Looked up from germline, CDR1 is SEHNR and CDR2 is FQNEAQ (reference sequence). CDR3 length equals 12 residues. V lost 4 bases and J 0 bases, leaving 4 bases between the germline ends. CDR3 in DNA: TGTGCCAGCAGCTCATACTCCTACGAGCAGTACTTC. It codes for CASSSYSYEQYF.

This clonotype was seen ten or more times. The chain employs TRBV28 and TRBJ1-2, with D unresolved. Germline V gene data show CDR1 as MDHEN and CDR2 as SYDVKM. The length of the CDR3 is 12 residues. The V gene lost 6 bases and the J gene lost 4 bases, with 9 bases spanning the gap. CDR3 region: CASRTDFYGYTF. The CDR3 region has the DNA TGTGCCAGCAGGACGGATTTCTATGGCTACACCTTC.

The sample holds a few counts of this clonotype. Germline and junction disagree at one end, which may indicate a read error. The rearrangement uses TRBV2 and TRBJ2-1; TRBD1 matches at 8 bases. CDR1 is SNHLY, CDR2 FYNNEI, per germline. The length of the CDR3 is 13 residues. In DNA, the CDR3 is TGTGCCAGCAACCGGGACAGGCTGGAAATTTGGGTCTTC. This codes for CASNRDRLEIWVF.

This rearrangement joins TRBV10-3 to TRBJ2-5; TRBD2 might be the D (6 bases). V was shortened by 4 bases and J by 1 base, with 13 bases between the two germline ends. This CDR3 contains 15 residues. CDR1 is ENHRY and CDR2 is SYGVKD in the germline V gene. The CDR3 DNA reads as TGTGCCATCAGTGGAATACGGGGGTCCCAAGAGACCCAGTACTTC. This sequence encodes CAISGIRGSQETQYF.

This clonotype was observed many times. The CDR3 sequence is CATSDLYEQFF. For the CDR3, the DNA is TGTGCCACCAGTGATTTGTATGAGCAGTTCTTC. The chain employs TRBV24-1 and TRBJ2-1; D uncertain. CDR1 is KGHDR and CDR2 is SFDVKD in the germline V gene. There are 11 residues in the CDR3. Trimming took off 0 bases at V and 8 bases at J, with 1 base between the two ends.

This clonotype was counted only a few times. The gene calls are TRBV5-5 and TRBJ2-5; D ambiguous. The germline V gene has CDR1 SGHKS and CDR2 YYEKEE (reference sequence). CDR3 length: 13 amino acids. Trimming removed 2 bases at V and 2 bases at J, with 7 bases between. CDR3 coding DNA: TGTGCCAGCAGCTTCGAGACTCAAGAGACCCAGTACTTC. It encodes CASSFETQETQYF.

This clonotype was recorded at least ten times. The CDR3 DNA sequence: TGTGCCAGCAGCTTAGTCCGGTGGGCTTCGTCGAATACGCAGTATTTT. Translation: CASSLVRWASSNTQYF. V usage is TRBV7-9 and J usage is TRBJ2-3; D unclear. V shed 1 base and J shed 7 bases, with 18 bases lying between them. Germline V gives CDR1 SEHNR, CDR2 FQNEAQ (reference sequence). The CDR3 spans 16 residues.

V usage is TRBV6-2 or TRBV6-3 and J usage is TRBJ1-5; D is uncertain. In germline, CDR1 is MNHEY, CDR2 SVGEGT. The CDR3 has 12 amino acids. Trimming removed 6 bases at V and 3 bases at J, with 6 bases between. CDR3 in amino acids: CASSPTNQPQHF. In DNA form, the CDR3 reads TGTGCCAGCAGCCCGACCAATCAGCCCCAGCATTTT.

This clonotype has a count of ten or more. This chain joins TRBV10-3 and TRBJ2-5; perhaps TRBD2 as D (6 bases). Germline V lookup: CDR1 ENHRY, CDR2 SYGVKD. Trimming removed 0 bases at V and 4 bases at J, with 12 bases between. The CDR3 runs to 15 residues. CDR3 nucleotide sequence: TGTGCCATCAGTGAGTCAGGGATCGGGAGAGAGACCCAGTACTTC. Its protein product is CAISESGIGRETQYF.

Points on this clonotype: A read error may be the cause here, since a much bigger clone is one base away. This chain connects TRBV2 to TRBJ2-1; TRBD2 is a possible D gene (6 bases). Per germline, CDR1 SNHLY and CDR2 FYNNEI. This CDR3 is built from 16 residues. The ends were cut back, 6 bases at V and 6 bases at J, with 21 bases in the middle. CDR3 residues: CASSLRDGRLFNEQFF. The DNA for the CDR3 is TGTGCCAGCAGCCTCCGGGACGGGAGACTCTTCAATGAGCAGTTCTTC. The whole variable domain, filled in from reference TRBV2 and TRBJ2-1, reads EPEVTQTPSHQVTQMGQEVILRCVPISNHLYFYWYRQILGQKVEFLVSFYNNEISEKSEIFDDQFSVERPDGSNFTLKIRSTKLEDSAMYFCASSLRDGRLFNEQFFGPGTRLTVL.

This clonotype has a count of ten or more. The J gene is TRBJ2-7, the V gene TRBV20-1, with D possibly matching TRBD1 (5 bases). Looked up from germline, CDR1 is DFQATT and CDR2 is SNEGSKA (reference sequence). This CDR3 is 11 amino acids long. The V end was cut by 6 bases, the J end by 6 bases, with 12 bases between. The CDR3 DNA is TGCAGTGCGATTCAGGGCGGCGAGCAGTACTTC. Protein: CSAIQGGEQYF.

The rearrangement joins TRBV12-3 or TRBV12-4 to TRBJ2-6; D is ambiguous. The CDR3 is 15 amino acids. Trimming left V 3 bases short and J 0 bases short, with 6 bases between. The CDR3 DNA sequence: TGTGCCAGCAGTTTCGGTAGCTCTGGGGCCAACGTCCTGACTTTC. Its translation is CASSFGSSGANVLTF.

The rearrangement uses TRBV6-2 or TRBV6-3 and TRBJ2-7; D might be TRBD1 or TRBD2, each matching 5 bases. The CDR3 consists of 13 residues. Trimming pared 6 bases from V and 2 bases from J, leaving 11 bases between. Germline V CDR1 and CDR2: MNHEY, SVGEGT. CDR3 coding DNA: TGTGCCAGCAGCCGGGACCTAACCTACGAGCAGTACTTC. Translation gives CASSRDLTYEQYF.

This clonotype has a handful of counts. The V call is TRBV5-5, the J call TRBJ2-7; TRBD2 might be the D (6 bases). V was cut by 3 bases and J by 0 bases, with 10 bases left in between. This CDR3 region has 14 residues. The V gene's germline CDR1 is SGHKS and CDR2 YYEKEE (reference sequence). CDR3 in amino acids: CASSSREYSYEQYF. The DNA of the CDR3 is TGTGCCAGCAGCTCTCGGGAGTACTCCTACGAGCAGTACTTC.

This clonotype came up many times. The chain carries TRBV12-3 or TRBV12-4 and TRBJ2-5, with TRBD2 identical over 11 bases. The CDR3 has 16 residues. The V gene end was trimmed by 3 bases and the J gene end by 3 bases; junction bases not matched to a gene: 6. The CDR3 here is CASSFARLAGKETQYF. The CDR3 coding sequence is TGTGCCAGCAGTTTCGCCAGACTAGCGGGGAAAGAGACCCAGTACTTC.

This clonotype has at least ten counts. The chain carries TRBV5-1 and TRBJ1-6; 10 bases match TRBD1. The CDR3 is 14 amino acids. From germline, CDR1 is SGHRS and CDR2 YFSETQ. J gave up 7 bases and V 4 bases, and 2 bases lay outside the gene matches. The CDR3 protein is CASSQGQGNSPLHF. The DNA of the CDR3 is TGCGCCAGCAGCCAGGGACAGGGGAATTCACCCCTCCACTTT.

This clonotype has at least ten counts. The chain couples TRBV5-1 to TRBJ2-3; no reliable D call. From germline, CDR1 is SGHRS and CDR2 YFSETQ. V lost 6 bases and J 4 bases, leaving 15 bases between the germline ends. The CDR3 length is 14 residues. The DNA for the CDR3 is TGCGCCAGCACTCTGGGTGGGCCCCCAGATACGCAGTATTTT. It specifies CASTLGGPPDTQYF.

This clonotype was found many times. This chain links TRBV7-9 with TRBJ2-7; either TRBD1 or TRBD2 may supply D (6 bases each). The ends were cut back, 3 bases at V and 5 bases at J, with 14 bases in the middle. The CDR3 consists of 14 residues. CDR1 SEHNR and CDR2 FQNEAQ come from the germline V gene (reference sequence). CDR3 sequence: CASSLSQGRNEQYF. DNA for the CDR3: TGTGCCAGCAGCTTGAGCCAGGGGAGGAACGAGCAGTACTTC.

This clonotype showed up many times. The rearrangement uses TRBV7-2 and TRBJ2-1; 8 positions agree with TRBD2. Germline V CDR1 and CDR2: SGHTA, FQGNSA. This CDR3 region has 15 residues. V trimming: 4 bases; J trimming: 0 bases; junction bases outside the gene matches: 2. The CDR3 spells CASSSGTSSYNEQFF. The CDR3 nucleotides are TGTGCCAGCAGCTCCGGGACTAGCTCCTACAATGAGCAGTTCTTC. Based on the CDR3 plus reference TRBV7-2 and TRBJ2-1, the full variable domain is GAGVSQSPSNKVTEKGKDVELRCDPISGHTALYWYRQSLGQGLEFLIYFQGNSAPDKSGLPSDRFSAERTGGSVSTLTIQRTQQEDSAVYLCASSSGTSSYNEQFFGPGTRLTVL.

This clonotype was found a few times. The CDR3 reads CASRSTSGRVNEQFF. The CDR3 nucleotides are TGTGCCAGTAGGTCGACTAGCGGGAGGGTCAATGAGCAGTTCTTC. J is TRBJ2-1 and V is TRBV19; 14 nucleotides line up with TRBD2. Germline assignment: CDR1 LNHDA and CDR2 SQIVND (reference sequence). After removal of 6 bases from V and 6 bases from J, the junction contained 4 bases not matched to a gene. The CDR3 spans 15 residues.

There are many counts of this clonotype. The chain employs TRBV6-1 and TRBJ1-6; D unresolved. V lost 5 bases, J lost 6 bases, and 8 bases lay in between. The germline V gene encodes CDR1 MNHNS and CDR2 SASEGT. This CDR3 contains 13 residues. CDR3 sequence: CASSQGFNSPLHF. CDR3 bases: TGTGCCAGCAGTCAAGGGTTTAATTCACCCCTCCACTTT.

This clonotype was picked up many times. The rearrangement links TRBV7-2 to TRBJ2-2, with TRBD2 identical over 8 bases. The CDR3 runs 16 residues. The germline V gene has CDR1 SGHTA and CDR2 FQGNSA. The trim removed 2 bases at V and 7 bases at J, leaving 9 bases unmatched. CDR3 sequence reads: CASSLWSGGHGGELFF. The CDR3 coding sequence is TGTGCCAGCAGCTTATGGTCGGGAGGGCATGGCGGGGAGCTGTTTTTT.

This clonotype has at least ten counts. The rearrangement links TRBV28 to TRBJ2-3, with no clear D. The CDR3 extends over 17 amino acids. V lost 6 bases to trimming and J lost 5 bases, with 24 bases between them. Germline V gene lookup returns CDR1 MDHEN and CDR2 SYDVKM. In DNA, the CDR3 is TGTGCCAGCAGCCCTCGGTGGCCTTTGGGCGTAGGAGATACGCAGTATTTT. Translated, it gives CASSPRWPLGVGDTQYF.